The source of this TCR beta chain is a study of blood T cells in healthy people across ages. V lost 6 bases, J lost 4 bases, and 18 bases lay in between. The CDR3 runs to 15 residues. Germline CDR1 LGHDT, CDR2 YNNKEL (reference sequence). Alongside a J-beta primer mix, a sample-barcoded 5' primer served in a second PCR lasting roughly 6 to 11 cycles. TCRdb used MiXCR to reprocess the 5' RACE reads, holding one entry per CDR3 protein. Of about 1.4 million distinct CDR3 sequences listed, approximately 63% are singletons. Whole-study results and caveats: Per million T cells, the diversity of TCR beta decreased roughly linearly as age advanced. Correlation between TCR beta diversity and naive T cell percentage was strong.

Turning to this clonotype: Its antigen is as yet unknown.

This TCR was sampled from a man aged 18-30 years in good health. The J gene is TRBJ1-2, the V gene TRBV3-1; D perhaps matches TRBD1 (6 bases). Input material: blood. CDR3 in amino acids: CASSHRQAFTYGYTF. Here the CDR3 DNA reads TGTGCCAGCAGTCATCGACAGGCTTTTACCTATGGCTACACCTTC.